The clone carrying this TCR beta chain turned up a few times. TCRdb re-derived calls from the 5' RACE reads in MiXCR, one entry per CDR3 protein. The table has about 180,000 distinct CDR3 sequences, roughly 18% seen once. This specimen belongs to a study of T-cell memory formation after mild COVID-19. The CDR3 totals 17 residues. Germline V CDR1 and CDR2: SGHTA, FQGNSA. V shed 2 bases, J shed 6 bases, and the junction held 12 bases outside the gene matches. The rearrangement links TRBV7-2 to TRBJ2-3, with 9 bases lining up with TRBD2. The TCR comes from a man between 18 and 35 years old who had mild COVID-19 (a few samples of this study predate the infection). Cell type and time point are not known. The specimen sequenced was PBMCs or a T cell subset sorted from them (not recorded which). The CDR3 bases are TGTGCCAGCAGCTTATTCAACGCGGGGGGGCCGACTGATACGCAGTATTTT. As protein: CASSLFNAGGPTDTQYF.